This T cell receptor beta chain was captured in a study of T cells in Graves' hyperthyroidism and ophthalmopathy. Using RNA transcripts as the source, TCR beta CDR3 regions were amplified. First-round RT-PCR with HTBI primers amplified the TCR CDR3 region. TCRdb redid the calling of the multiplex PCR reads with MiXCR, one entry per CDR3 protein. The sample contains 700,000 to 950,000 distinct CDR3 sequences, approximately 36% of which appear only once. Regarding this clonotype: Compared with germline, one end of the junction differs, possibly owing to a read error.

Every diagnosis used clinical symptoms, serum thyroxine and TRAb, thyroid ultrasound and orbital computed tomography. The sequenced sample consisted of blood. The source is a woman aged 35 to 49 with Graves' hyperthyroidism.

The CDR3 loop is CAGSPQGYTEAFF. The DNA of the CDR3 is TGTGCCGGCAGCCCTCAGGGGTACACTGAAGCTTTCTTT. The genes are TRBV7-9 and TRBJ1-1, with D possibly being TRBD1 (6 bases). Germline CDR1 reads SEHNR; CDR2 reads FQNEAQ (reference sequence). The CDR3 has 13 residues.